These 5 T cell receptor beta chains were sequenced from one sample in a study of identifying expanded T cells in peripheral blood. Method: immunoSEQ multiplex PCR; TCRdb's copy keeps in-frame clones and lacks some. There are more than 85,000 clones in the sample; 88% occur only once, and over 12% lies in the top ten. The sample was blood. These receptors all stem from a person between 18 and 70 years old in good health.

The CDR3 loop reads CASSRTGGRIGYYNEQFF. The CDR3 DNA is TGTGCCAGCAGTAGGACAGGGGGAAGGATCGGGTATTACAATGAGCAGTTCTTC. This chain joins TRBV6-4 and TRBJ2-1, with 10 positions matching TRBD1. Germline CDR1 is MRHNA and CDR2 is SNTAGT. V lost 5 bases to trimming and J lost 4 bases; unmatched junction nucleotides: 14. CDR3 size: 18 residues.

The V call is TRBV28, the J call TRBJ2-5; 15 bases are shared with TRBD2. This CDR3 has 17 residues. V lost 2 bases, J lost 5 bases, and 6 bases stayed unmatched. Germline V gene sequence: CDR1 MDHEN, CDR2 SYDVKM. CDR3 in DNA: TGTGCCAGCAGTTTAGGGGGACTAGCGGGAGGTGAGGAGACCCAGTACTTC. It yields the protein CASSLGGLAGGEETQYF.

V gene TRBV7-9 combines with J gene TRBJ2-3, with D possibly TRBD1 on 5 matching bases. Germline loops: CDR1 SEHNR, CDR2 FQNEAQ (reference sequence). The germline V and J ends were trimmed by 5 bases and 2 bases, with 17 bases remaining between them. The CDR3 sequence is 16 residues long. For the CDR3, the DNA is TGTGCCAGCAGCCCGACGACAGTTACCCACACAGATACGCAGTATTTT. It encodes CASSPTTVTHTDTQYF.

This rearrangement joins TRBV15 to TRBJ1-4, with a weak D call TRBD1 (5 bases). This CDR3 contains 13 residues. V lost 8 bases and J lost 5, with 12 bases in between. The germline gives CDR1 LNHNV, CDR2 YYDKDF (reference sequence). The CDR3 coding sequence is TGTGCCACCGCGACAGACTCAAATGAAAAACTGTTTTTT. Its protein product is CATATDSNEKLFF.

The chain has TRBV7-8 and TRBJ2-7, with D perhaps matching TRBD1 (6 bases). V lost 5 bases, J lost 0 bases, and 11 bases lay in between. In germline, CDR1 is SGHVS, CDR2 FQNEAQ. This CDR3 is built from 14 residues. CDR3 loop: CASSEQGPSYEQYF. The CDR3 coding sequence is TGTGCCAGCAGCGAACAGGGTCCCTCCTACGAGCAGTACTTC.